A single sample is the source of the 22 T cell receptor beta chains below, sequenced in a study of OX40 agonist ivuxolimab in advanced cancers. Libraries were prepared by immunoSEQ multiplex PCR; TCRdb keeps only in-frame clonotypes and omits some of them. The sample yields about 47,000 clones, around 86% seen once. The sequencing here drew on CD4+ or CD8+ T cells sorted from blood, taken in a trial of the OX40 agonist ivuxolimab. All receptors derive from an adult with an advanced solid tumor such as melanoma, head and neck, liver or kidney cancer.

The genes are TRBV7-8 and TRBJ2-3; possibly TRBD2 for D (6 bases). This CDR3 comprises 16 residues. V dropped 3 bases and J dropped 2 bases, with 15 bases sitting between them. Looked up from germline, CDR1 is SGHVS and CDR2 is FQNEAQ. In nucleotides, the CDR3 is TGTGCCAGCAGCTTCGAGCGGGTGGGGCTCACAGATACGCAGTATTTT. Its protein is CASSFERVGLTDTQYF. Based on the CDR3 plus reference TRBV7-8 and TRBJ2-3, the full variable domain is GAGVSQSPRYKVAKRGQDVALRCDPISGHVSLFWYQQALGQGPEFLTYFQNEAQLDKSGLPSDRFFAERPEGSVSTLKIQRTQQEDSAVYLCASSFERVGLTDTQYFGPGTRLTVL.

The chain couples TRBV28 to TRBJ2-5; D might be TRBD2 (5 bases). The V end was cut by 5 bases, the J end by 2 bases, with 12 bases between. CDR1 and CDR2 from the germline V gene are MDHEN and SYDVKM. This CDR3 is built from 14 residues. The CDR3 is CASSLDGNQETQYF. The CDR3, as DNA: TGTGCCAGCAGTCTAGACGGGAATCAAGAGACCCAGTACTTC.

The rearrangement links TRBV7-9 to TRBJ2-7; no clear D. The CDR3 spans 13 residues. The germline V and J ends were trimmed by 1 base and 5 bases, with 9 bases remaining between them. Germline V gene data show CDR1 as SEHNR and CDR2 as FQNEAQ (reference sequence). This CDR3 reads CASSLVSGHEQYF. CDR3 DNA: TGTGCCAGCAGCTTAGTTTCGGGCCACGAGCAGTACTTC.

The rearrangement links TRBV9 to TRBJ2-7; D is ambiguous. There are 15 residues in the CDR3. In germline, CDR1 is SGDLS, CDR2 YYNGEE. V shed 0 bases and J shed 0 bases, with 10 bases lying between them. The CDR3 here is CASSVESYDSYEQYF. CDR3 bases: TGTGCCAGCAGCGTAGAATCCTATGACTCCTACGAGCAGTACTTC.

This chain links TRBV6-1 with TRBJ1-5; D perhaps matches TRBD1 (5 bases). Germline V gene sequence: CDR1 MNHNS, CDR2 SASEGT. CDR3 length: 15 amino acids. Trimming removed 8 bases from V and 8 bases from J, with 22 bases in between. The DNA for the CDR3 is TGTGCCAGCGCTGACTGGGGGGAACGGTTGGAGCCCCAGCATTTT. Residues: CASADWGERLEPQHF.

The J gene is TRBJ2-1, the V gene TRBV7-6; possible D gene TRBD1, 6 bases. The V end was cut by 3 bases, the J end by 10 bases, with 19 bases between. The CDR3 runs 15 residues. Germline CDR1 reads SGHVS; CDR2 reads FNYEAQ. The CDR3: CASSFSGAARPEQFF. For the CDR3, the DNA is TGTGCCAGCAGCTTCTCAGGGGCCGCCCGCCCCGAGCAGTTCTTC.

The genes are TRBV27 and TRBJ2-7; D may be TRBD2 (7 bases). The CDR3 has 16 amino acids. V lost 0 bases, J lost 3 bases, and 15 bases lay in between. Looked up from germline, CDR1 is MNHEY and CDR2 is SMNVEV (reference sequence). CDR3 residues: CASSLSGGLGHYEQYF. CDR3 DNA: TGTGCCAGCAGTTTATCGGGGGGGCTGGGTCACTACGAGCAGTACTTC.

The chain is built from TRBV4-3 and TRBJ2-7; 7 bases are shared with TRBD2. After removal of 4 bases from V and 6 bases from J, the junction contained 9 bases not matched to a gene. CDR1 is LGHNA and CDR2 is YSLEER in the germline V gene. The CDR3 spans 14 residues. The CDR3 reads CASSPGPSGREQYF. CDR3 nucleotides: TGCGCCAGCAGCCCGGGGCCTAGCGGACGCGAGCAGTACTTC.

The chain is built from TRBV10-2 and TRBJ2-3; TRBD1 aligns across 7 bases. The CDR3 has 16 residues. Per germline, CDR1 WSHSY and CDR2 SAAADI. The J segment lost 2 bases and the V segment lost 0 bases, leaving 5 bases of the junction unmatched. CDR3 in amino acids: CASSESTGFFTDTQYF. The CDR3 bases are TGCGCCAGCAGTGAGTCGACAGGGTTCTTCACAGATACGCAGTATTTT.

The chain joins TRBV5-1 to TRBJ1-5; possible D gene TRBD1, 6 bases. Germline V gene sequence: CDR1 SGHRS, CDR2 YFSETQ. Trimming removed 1 base from V and 5 bases from J, with 10 bases in between. CDR3 length equals 14 residues. The CDR3 protein is CASSLTGIDQPQHF. The CDR3 region has the DNA TGCGCCAGCAGCTTGACAGGGATCGATCAGCCCCAGCATTTT.

Notes on this clone: Other DNA sequences from this sample encode an identical CDR3 as well. This rearrangement joins TRBV9 to TRBJ1-2; 7 bases are a match to TRBD1. Per the germline V gene, CDR1 is SGDLS and CDR2 is YYNGEE. With 6 bases clipped from V and 3 bases from J, the junction kept 8 bases outside the gene matches. The CDR3 covers 14 residues. The CDR3 sequence is CASTLGGGDYGYTF. In DNA, the CDR3 is TGTGCCAGCACCTTAGGGGGCGGAGACTATGGCTACACCTTC. Full variable domain (missing parts from reference TRBV9 and TRBJ1-2): DSGVTQTPKHLITATGQRVTLRCSPRSGDLSVYWYQQSLDQGLQFLIQYYNGEERAKGNILERFSAQQFPDLHSELNLSSLELGDSALYFCASTLGGGDYGYTFGSGTRLTVV.

The chain carries TRBV4-1 and TRBJ2-3; 10 nucleotides agree with TRBD2. Germline CDR1 MGHRA, CDR2 YSYEKL. The CDR3 totals 15 residues. V was pared by 5 bases and J by 4 bases, with 6 bases of the junction left unmatched. Here the CDR3 DNA reads TGCGCCAGCAGCATAAGCGGGGGGGCGTCAGATACGCAGTATTTT. This sequence encodes CASSISGGASDTQYF.

CDR3 sequence reads: CASSFGTGIYGYTF. In DNA form, the CDR3 reads TGTGCCAGCAGCTTCGGGACAGGCATCTATGGCTACACCTTC. The chain is built from TRBV2 and TRBJ1-2; 8 positions match TRBD1. Germline CDR1 and CDR2: SNHLY and FYNNEI. CDR3 length equals 14 residues. The ends lost 6 bases at V and 4 bases at J; junction bases unmatched: 7.

This clone was observed a single time. This chain uses TRBV2 with TRBJ2-1, with 8 bases lining up with TRBD1. Germline V gives CDR1 SNHLY, CDR2 FYNNEI. Unmatched junction bases numbered 8, after V lost 10 bases and J lost 0 bases. The CDR3 is 15 amino acids. CDR3 bases: TGTGCCACGAACTCCGACAGGGGCTCCTACAATGAGCAGTTCTTC. Its protein product is CATNSDRGSYNEQFF.

Only a few counts were recorded for this clone. This chain joins TRBV7-9 and TRBJ2-2; D uncertain. The CDR3 covers 12 residues. The V gene's germline CDR1 is SEHNR and CDR2 FQNEAQ (reference sequence). Trimming took 5 bases from V and 7 from J, leaving 8 bases between them. CDR3 DNA sequence: TGTGCCAGCAGCAACAGTGGCGGGGAGCTGTTTTTT. Encoded protein: CASSNSGGELFF.

The chain has TRBV27 and TRBJ2-7, with D perhaps being TRBD1 or TRBD2 (6 bases each). Germline V gives CDR1 MNHEY, CDR2 SMNVEV (reference sequence). The CDR3 is made up of 13 amino acids. CDR3 sequence reads: CASSLMGGAPLNV. The CDR3 nucleotides read TGTGCCAGCAGTTTAATGGGGGGCGCCCCCCTCAACGTC.

The gene calls are TRBV19 and TRBJ2-3; no firm D call. Germline values: CDR1 LNHDA, CDR2 SQIVND (reference sequence). The CDR3 length is 15 residues. The V gene lost 3 bases and the J gene lost 2 bases, with 12 bases spanning the gap. This CDR3 reads CASSIWHGYTDTQYF. In DNA, the CDR3 is TGTGCCAGTAGTATCTGGCACGGCTACACAGATACGCAGTATTTT.

This clone was recorded many times. The chain employs TRBV7-2 and TRBJ2-3; weak D call: TRBD2 (6 bases). Trimming pared 5 bases from V and 3 bases from J, leaving 15 bases between. Germline V gene lookup returns CDR1 SGHTA and CDR2 FQGNSA. The CDR3 runs to 15 residues. The CDR3 reads CASSLSGVATDTQYF. The CDR3 DNA reads TGTGCCAGCAGCCTCTCGGGGGTGGCAACAGATACGCAGTATTTT.

This clone came up once. The rearrangement links TRBV5-6 to TRBJ1-1; D gene ambiguous. V gave up 5 bases and J gave up 3 bases, with 8 bases separating them. CDR3 length equals 12 residues. Germline V gene data show CDR1 as SGHDT and CDR2 as YYEEEE. The CDR3: CASSSGDTEAFF. CDR3 coding DNA: TGTGCCAGCAGTTCTGGGGACACTGAAGCTTTCTTT.

This chain uses TRBV9 with TRBJ2-1; TRBD1 matches at 9 bases. The CDR3 is made up of 14 amino acids. The junction had 6 bases not matched to a gene; V was cut back by 4 bases and J by 7 bases. Germline CDR1 reads SGDLS; CDR2 reads YYNGEE. CDR3 sequence reads: CASSPWTGVNEQFF. CDR3 sequence (DNA): TGTGCCAGCAGCCCATGGACAGGGGTGAATGAGCAGTTCTTC.

The gene calls are TRBV27 and TRBJ2-3; D is ambiguous. The V gene's germline CDR1 is MNHEY and CDR2 SMNVEV (reference sequence). With 3 bases removed from V and 2 bases from J, the gap between germline ends came to 15 bases. There are 16 residues in the CDR3. CDR3 bases: TGTGCCAGCAGTTTGACAATCCTTCCCGTCACAGATACGCAGTATTTT. Translation: CASSLTILPVTDTQYF.

The CDR3 loop reads CASSFGGLGTEAFF. The CDR3 bases are TGTGCCAGCAGCTTCGGGGGGCTGGGTACTGAAGCTTTCTTT. The rearrangement uses TRBV5-4 and TRBJ1-1, with D perhaps TRBD1 (6 bases). The CDR3 covers 14 residues. Between the trimmed V and J ends, which lost 2 bases and 5 bases, there was a span of 13 bases. In germline, CDR1 is SGHNT, CDR2 YYREEE (reference sequence).